These T cell receptor beta chains were read from a single sample in a study of technical replicates of blood from a few donors. Repertoires were generated with immunoSEQ multiplex PCR, while TCRdb's copy carries only in-frame clones and drops some. The profile shows about 85,000 clones, around 94% of them singletons. Input material: T cells isolated from PBMCs. These receptor sequences come from a human donor in good health. The CDR3 runs from the conserved cysteine through the conserved F or W. A D gene is named only where the DNA matches it firmly. The size entry is marked missing in some rows and otherwise reads once, few, many or a size class.

TRBV7-3	TRBD2	TRBJ2-3	.	TGTGCCAGCAGCACGCAGGGACTAGTTTCTGATACGCAGTATTTT	CASSTQGLVSDTQYF
TRBV9	.	TRBJ2-4	once	TGTGCCAGCAGCGCCCTAGACAGCAAAAACATTCAGTACTTC	CASSALDSKNIQYF
TRBV29-1	TRBD2	TRBJ2-7	once	TGCAGCGTCATATCCCGGGGGGACGAGCAGTACTTC	CSVISRGDEQYF
TRBV27	.	TRBJ2-7	.	TGTGCCAGCAAACAATTAGGGCAGGGGGGTTACGAGCAGTACTTC	CASKQLGQGGYEQYF
TRBV11-2	.	TRBJ1-3	.	TGTGCCAGCAGCTTAGTTAAGGGGACTCGAAACACCATATATTTT	CASSLVKGTRNTIYF
TRBV2	TRBD2	TRBJ2-2	.	TGTGCCAGCAGTCCCGTTTGGACTAGTTACACCGGGGAGCTGTTTTTT	CASSPVWTSYTGELFF
TRBV19	TRBD1	TRBJ2-1	.	TGTGCCAGTAGTATTTCTCCCAGGGGGAATGAGCAGTTCTTC	CASSISPRGNEQFF
TRBV4-3	.	TRBJ1-4	.	TGCGCCAGCAGCCAAGTCAGTTGGAGACGGTCTAATGAAAAACTGTTTTTT	CASSQVSWRRSNEKLFF
TRBV6-7	TRBD1	TRBJ2-7	.	TGTGCCAGCAGTTACCCGCCGGACAGGGGTCTCTTATACGAGCAGTACTTC	CASSYPPDRGLLYEQYF
TRBV4-1	.	TRBJ2-3	.	TGCGCCAGCAGCCAAGGCCAGCGAAGTACAGATACGCAGTATTTT	CASSQGQRSTDTQYF
TRBV11-3	.	TRBJ1-3	.	TGTGCCAGCAGCTTAGATCTTGGGGCGGCTAACACCATATATTTT	CASSLDLGAANTIYF
TRBV6-6	.	TRBJ1-2	.	TGTGCCAGCACCGAAACCGCGGGGGGAGGCTACACCTTC	CASTETAGGGYTF
TRBV9	.	TRBJ1-2	.	TGTGCCAGCAGCGTTTCGGGTTTCGACTATGGCTACACCTTC	CASSVSGFDYGYTF
TRBV7-2	TRBD2	TRBJ2-4	.	TGTGCCAGCAGCTTAGAAATACTAGCGGGAGAATGGGACAAAAACATTCAGTACTTC	CASSLEILAGEWDKNIQYF
TRBV7-2	.	TRBJ2-3	.	TGTGCCAGCAGCTTAGAGACTACAGATACGCAGTATTTT	CASSLETTDTQYF
TRBV11-2	TRBD1	TRBJ2-7	once	TGTGCCAGCAGCTCTTGGACAGGGAGCTACGAGCAGTACTTC	CASSSWTGSYEQYF
TRBV6-4	.	TRBJ2-2	once	TGTGCCAGCAGTGACTCGCGACTACCGAACACCGGGGAGCTGTTTTTT	CASSDSRLPNTGELFF
TRBV7-3	.	TRBJ1-1	.	TGTGCCAGCAGCCCGACCGGGACTGCCTTTCACACTGAAGCTTTCTTT	CASSPTGTAFHTEAFF
TRBV30	TRBD2	TRBJ2-7	.	TGTGCCTGGAGTCTAGCGGGTTACGAGCAGTACTTC	CAWSLAGYEQYF
TRBV29-1	TRBD1	TRBJ2-1	.	TGCAGCGTTGTATGGGACAGGGCAAATGAGCAGTTCTTC	CSVVWDRANEQFF
TRBV5-1	TRBD1	TRBJ1-2	.	TGCGCCAGCAGCTTAGTAGGGGGCGTTGAAGGCTATGGCTACACCTTC	CASSLVGGVEGYGYTF
TRBV7-3	TRBD1	TRBJ1-1	.	TGTGCCAGCAGCTATACAGGGGACACTGAAGCTTTCTTT	CASSYTGDTEAFF
TRBV4-3	.	TRBJ1-5	.	TGCGCCAGCAGCCAAGATACAGGGCGGCAGCCCCAGCATTTT	CASSQDTGRQPQHF
TRBV21-1	.	TRBJ1-1	.	TGTGCCAAAGAACAGGCCCCAGGGAACACTGAAGCTTTCTTT	CAKEQAPGNTEAFF
TRBV28	.	TRBJ2-1	.	TGTGCCAGCAGTTCGGTACAGTACTCCTACAATGAGCAGTTCTTC	CASSSVQYSYNEQFF
TRBV5-1	TRBD2	TRBJ2-1	.	TGCGCCAGCAGCTCGTATACTAGCGGGAATAATGAGCAGTTCTTC	CASSSYTSGNNEQFF
TRBV25-1	.	TRBJ1-4	.	TGTGCCAGCAGTAAAGGGGAACATGAAAAACTGTTTTTT	CASSKGEHEKLFF
TRBV7-9	.	TRBJ2-1	.	TGTGCCAGCAGCTTCCTCTCTCGTGAGCAGTTCTTC	CASSFLSREQFF
TRBV29-1	.	TRBJ2-7	.	TGCAGCGCCAAGGACAGCCCTTACGAGCAGTACTTC	CSAKDSPYEQYF
TRBV5-1	.	TRBJ1-5	.	TGCGCCAGCAGCTTGGCCGGGTTAGTTAACCAGCCCCAGCATTTT	CASSLAGLVNQPQHF
TRBV10-3	.	TRBJ2-7	.	TGTGCCGTAACACCAAGTAATTCCTACGAGCAGTACTTC	CAVTPSNSYEQYF
TRBV27	TRBD1	TRBJ1-1	.	TGTGCCAGCAGTCCACTGACAGGGATGAACACTGAAGCTTTCTTT	CASSPLTGMNTEAFF
TRBV6-1	.	TRBJ1-1	.	TGTGCCACCACCTTACAGGGCCCCACTGAAGCTTTCTTT	CATTLQGPTEAFF
TRBV7-3	.	TRBJ1-1	.	TGTGCCAGCAGCCCCACAGGACAGCAGAACACTGAAGCTTTCTTT	CASSPTGQQNTEAFF
TRBV28	.	TRBJ1-1	.	TGTGCCAGCACCACGTACAGTTCAAACACTGAAGCTTTCTTT	CASTTYSSNTEAFF
TRBV5-1	TRBD1	TRBJ1-2	.	TGCGCCAGCAGCCAGGACAGGGTTGGCGGCTACACCTTC	CASSQDRVGGYTF
TRBV5-1	.	TRBJ2-7	.	TGCGCCAGCAGCCCCGGGAGCTCCTTCTACGAGCAGTACTTC	CASSPGSSFYEQYF
TRBV7-9	.	TRBJ2-5	.	TGTGCCAGCAGCTCCGACAGCCAAGAGACCCAGTACTTC	CASSSDSQETQYF
TRBV28	.	TRBJ1-1	.	TGTGCCAGTAGTCAGAACACTGAAGCTTTCTTT	CASSQNTEAFF
TRBV29-1	TRBD1	TRBJ1-2	.	TGCAGCGTTGGACAGGGTTGGGTATATGGCTACACCTTC	CSVGQGWVYGYTF
TRBV4-1	.	TRBJ1-1	.	TGCGCCAGCAGCCAAGTGGGGCTGATGAACACTGAAGCTTTCTTT	CASSQVGLMNTEAFF
TRBV19	.	TRBJ1-1	.	TGTGCCAGTAGTATAACAGGGATAGGGACTGAAGCTTTCTTT	CASSITGIGTEAFF
TRBV30	TRBD2	TRBJ2-1	.	TGTATCGGGACTAGCGGGAGAGGGGGGCAGTTCTTC	CIGTSGRGGQFF
TRBV25-1	.	TRBJ2-2	.	TGTGCCAGCAGTGATGTAGGGGGGGAATACACCGGGGAGCTGTTTTTT	CASSDVGGEYTGELFF
TRBV4-3	.	TRBJ1-1	.	TGCGCCAGCAGCCAAGACTTAGTTTTATCGGGAGGCACTGAAGCTTTCTTT	CASSQDLVLSGGTEAFF
TRBV19	.	TRBJ1-5	few	TGTGCCAGTAGTATTCGCAGTCCCCAGCATTTT	CASSIRSPQHF
TRBV19	TRBD1	TRBJ2-6	once	TGTGCCAGTAGTCGACAGGGATCCGGGGCCAACGTCCTGACTTTC	CASSRQGSGANVLTF
TRBV14	.	TRBJ1-2	.	TGTGCCAGCAGCCAAGTGGCAGGTAGTGGCTACACCTTC	CASSQVAGSGYTF
TRBV28	TRBD1	TRBJ2-7	.	TGTGCCAGCAGTTTAATAACAGGGGGGTACGAGCAGTACTTC	CASSLITGGYEQYF
TRBV19	.	TRBJ1-3	.	TGTGCCAGTAGTAAGGGGGCTGGAAACACCATATATTTT	CASSKGAGNTIYF
TRBV4-1	.	TRBJ2-7	.	TGCGCCAGCAGCCAAGTAAAGGACTCGTACGAGCAGTACTTC	CASSQVKDSYEQYF
TRBV6-1	TRBD2	TRBJ2-3	.	TGTGCCAGCAGTGAAGGACTAGCGGGGGGGACCGGTACGCAGTATTTT	CASSEGLAGGTGTQYF
TRBV13	TRBD2	TRBJ2-1	.	TGTGCCAGCAGCCCGGGACTAGCGGGCAGCCCCACCTACAATGAGCAGTTCTTC	CASSPGLAGSPTYNEQFF
TRBV18	TRBD1	TRBJ1-1	.	TGTGCCAGCTCACTTTACAGGGGCTCCACTGAAGCTTTCTTT	CASSLYRGSTEAFF
TRBV7-9	TRBD1	TRBJ2-7	.	TGTGCCAGCAGCTTACTACAGGGGGCAGACTACGAGCAGTACTTC	CASSLLQGADYEQYF
TRBV14	.	TRBJ1-2	once	TGTGCCAGCAGCCAAGATCGGGACAAGGAGACGCATGGCTACACCTTC	CASSQDRDKETHGYTF
TRBV11-2	.	TRBJ2-7	.	TGTGCCAGCAGCTTATGGCCAGGCGACTACGAGCAGTACTTC	CASSLWPGDYEQYF
TRBV28	TRBD1	TRBJ2-7	.	TGTGCCAGCAGTTTAGTGAGGGGGCTCACAAACCAGCTCTACGAGCAGTACTTC	CASSLVRGLTNQLYEQYF
TRBV5-1	.	TRBJ2-3	.	TGCGCCAGCAGCTTTAGAATAGGCACAGATACGCAGTATTTT	CASSFRIGTDTQYF
TRBV30	TRBD1	TRBJ1-1	.	TGTGCCACCTCAGGGGGCGCGAACACTGAAGCTTTCTTT	CATSGGANTEAFF